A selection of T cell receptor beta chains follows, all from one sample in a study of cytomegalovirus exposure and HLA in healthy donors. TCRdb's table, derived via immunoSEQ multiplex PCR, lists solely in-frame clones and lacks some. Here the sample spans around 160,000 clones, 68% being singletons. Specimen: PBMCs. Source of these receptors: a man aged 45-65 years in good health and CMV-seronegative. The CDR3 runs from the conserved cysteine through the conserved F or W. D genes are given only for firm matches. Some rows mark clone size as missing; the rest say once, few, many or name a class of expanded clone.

cdr3_aa: CASSLRAGGLQSTDTQYF; cdr3_nt: TGCGCCAGCAGCTTACGAGCGGGGGGGCTTCAGAGCACAGATACGCAGTATTTT; d_call: TRBD2; clone_size: -; v_call: TRBV5-1; j_call: TRBJ2-3
cdr3_aa: CASTRPGTRQETQYF; cdr3_nt: TGTGCCAGCACCCGGCCAGGGACTAGACAAGAGACCCAGTACTTC; d_call: TRBD2; clone_size: -; v_call: TRBV6-1; j_call: TRBJ2-5
cdr3_aa: CASSYSTGPNEKLFF; cdr3_nt: TGTGCCAGCAGTTACTCGACAGGACCTAATGAAAAACTGTTTTTT; d_call: -; clone_size: -; v_call: TRBV6-6; j_call: TRBJ1-4
cdr3_aa: CASSSGGVNQPQHF; cdr3_nt: TGTGCCAGCAGTTCAGGCGGGGTCAATCAGCCCCAGCATTTT; d_call: -; clone_size: -; v_call: TRBV27; j_call: TRBJ1-5
cdr3_aa: CASSLMGRYGYTF; cdr3_nt: TGCGCCAGCAGCTTGATGGGGAGGTATGGCTACACCTTC; d_call: -; clone_size: -; v_call: TRBV5-1; j_call: TRBJ1-2
cdr3_aa: CASSLSGGAGDTQYF; cdr3_nt: TGTGCCAGCAGCCTAAGCGGGGGGGCAGGAGATACGCAGTATTTT; d_call: TRBD2; clone_size: few; v_call: TRBV7-2; j_call: TRBJ2-3
cdr3_aa: CASGLVASAAGAFF; cdr3_nt: TGTGCTAGTGGTTTGGTAGCCAGCGCTGCGGGAGCTTTCTTT; d_call: -; clone_size: -; v_call: TRBV12-5; j_call: TRBJ1-1
cdr3_aa: CASIPTRGSYNEQFF; cdr3_nt: TGTGCCAGCATCCCCACCCGAGGCTCCTACAATGAGCAGTTCTTC; d_call: -; clone_size: -; v_call: TRBV2; j_call: TRBJ2-1
cdr3_aa: CASSLAGTSGGARETQYF; cdr3_nt: TGCGCCAGCAGCTTGGCAGGGACTAGCGGGGGGGCGAGAGAGACCCAGTACTTC; d_call: TRBD2; clone_size: -; v_call: TRBV5-1; j_call: TRBJ2-5
cdr3_aa: CASSLTHNYEQYF; cdr3_nt: TGTGCCAGCAGTTTAACCCACAACTACGAGCAGTACTTC; d_call: -; clone_size: -; v_call: TRBV28; j_call: TRBJ2-7
cdr3_aa: CASSPWTGGYGYTF; cdr3_nt: TGTGCCAGCAGTCCATGGACAGGGGGATATGGCTACACCTTC; d_call: TRBD1; clone_size: -; v_call: TRBV28; j_call: TRBJ1-2
cdr3_aa: CASSLSTPQTGRYGYTF; cdr3_nt: TGTGCCAGCAGTTTATCCACCCCTCAAACAGGACGGTATGGCTACACCTTC; d_call: -; clone_size: -; v_call: TRBV27; j_call: TRBJ1-2
cdr3_aa: CASRQTGSPEAFF; cdr3_nt: TGTGCCAGCAGGCAAACAGGGTCCCCTGAAGCTTTCTTT; d_call: -; clone_size: -; v_call: TRBV7-9; j_call: TRBJ1-1
cdr3_aa: CASSLDAGVTEAFF; cdr3_nt: TGTGCCAGCAGCTTAGATGCGGGGGTTACTGAAGCTTTCTTT; d_call: -; clone_size: -; v_call: TRBV7-2; j_call: TRBJ1-1
cdr3_aa: CSAETGGGTGELFF; cdr3_nt: TGCAGCGCCGAAACTGGGGGAGGGACCGGGGAGCTGTTTTTT; d_call: TRBD2; clone_size: -; v_call: TRBV29-1; j_call: TRBJ2-2
cdr3_aa: CAGQGLTGELFF; cdr3_nt: TGTGCCGGACAGGGATTGACCGGGGAGCTGTTTTTT; d_call: TRBD1; clone_size: -; v_call: TRBV19; j_call: TRBJ2-2
cdr3_aa: CASSPERAGGPDTQYF; cdr3_nt: TGCGCCAGCAGCCCCGAGCGAGCGGGGGGTCCAGATACGCAGTATTTT; d_call: TRBD2; clone_size: few; v_call: TRBV5-1; j_call: TRBJ2-3
cdr3_aa: CASSPPPRTDTQYF; cdr3_nt: TGTGCCAGCTCACCCCCTCCTAGAACGGATACGCAGTATTTT; d_call: -; clone_size: -; v_call: TRBV18; j_call: TRBJ2-3
cdr3_aa: CASTRGQSSYEQYF; cdr3_nt: TGTGCCAGCACCAGGGGACAGAGCTCCTACGAGCAGTACTTC; d_call: TRBD1; clone_size: -; v_call: TRBV7-9; j_call: TRBJ2-7
cdr3_aa: CASSSWDSQTEAFF; cdr3_nt: TGTGCCAGCAGCTCTTGGGACAGCCAAACTGAAGCTTTCTTT; d_call: TRBD1; clone_size: few; v_call: TRBV27; j_call: TRBJ1-1
cdr3_aa: CASSLWAAYNEQFF; cdr3_nt: TGTGCCAGCAGCTTGTGGGCCGCCTACAATGAGCAGTTCTTC; d_call: -; clone_size: -; v_call: TRBV5-4; j_call: TRBJ2-1
cdr3_aa: CASSGSGGTEAFF; cdr3_nt: TGCGCCAGCAGTGGGTCTGGCGGCACTGAAGCTTTCTTT; d_call: -; clone_size: once; v_call: TRBV10-1; j_call: TRBJ1-1
cdr3_aa: CASSRDFFNSPLHF; cdr3_nt: TGTGCCAGCAGCCGGGACTTCTTTAATTCACCCCTCCACTTT; d_call: -; clone_size: -; v_call: TRBV25-1; j_call: TRBJ1-6
cdr3_aa: CASSTPGLPESDTQYF; cdr3_nt: TGTGCCAGTAGTACCCCGGGACTCCCCGAATCGGATACGCAGTATTTT; d_call: -; clone_size: -; v_call: TRBV19; j_call: TRBJ2-3
cdr3_aa: CASSLLITGNSPLHF; cdr3_nt: TGTGCCAGCAGCTTACTAATAACAGGGAATTCACCCCTCCACTTT; d_call: -; clone_size: -; v_call: TRBV7-2; j_call: TRBJ1-6
cdr3_aa: CASSKRDNPNQPQHF; cdr3_nt: TGTGCCAGCAGTAAGCGGGACAATCCGAATCAGCCCCAGCATTTT; d_call: -; clone_size: few; v_call: TRBV6-5; j_call: TRBJ1-5
cdr3_aa: CASSQTGSANIQYF; cdr3_nt: TGTGCCAGCAGCCAGACAGGGTCAGCGAACATTCAGTACTTC; d_call: TRBD1; clone_size: -; v_call: TRBV7-2; j_call: TRBJ2-4
cdr3_aa: CASSQAGGSRQFF; cdr3_nt: TGTGCCAGCAGCCAAGCTGGGGGGTCTAGGCAGTTCTTC; d_call: -; clone_size: -; v_call: TRBV7-9; j_call: TRBJ2-1
cdr3_aa: CSVESRGKNTEAFF; cdr3_nt: TGCAGCGTTGAGTCCAGGGGCAAGAACACTGAAGCTTTCTTT; d_call: -; clone_size: -; v_call: TRBV29-1; j_call: TRBJ1-1
cdr3_aa: CASSMGLAAPYEQYF; cdr3_nt: TGTGCCAGTAGTATGGGACTAGCGGCCCCCTACGAGCAGTACTTC; d_call: TRBD2; clone_size: -; v_call: TRBV19; j_call: TRBJ2-7
cdr3_aa: CASSSRESGNSPLHF; cdr3_nt: TGCGCCAGCAGCTCCCGGGAGTCCGGGAATTCACCCCTCCACTTT; d_call: -; clone_size: -; v_call: TRBV5-1; j_call: TRBJ1-6
cdr3_aa: CASTLGQGNTGELFF; cdr3_nt: TGTGCCAGCACCCTAGGACAGGGGAACACCGGGGAGCTGTTTTTT; d_call: TRBD1; clone_size: -; v_call: TRBV25-1; j_call: TRBJ2-2
cdr3_aa: CASSLWGGAEKLFF; cdr3_nt: TGTGCCAGCAGCTTGTGGGGGGGCGCGGAAAAACTGTTTTTT; d_call: -; clone_size: -; v_call: TRBV5-5; j_call: TRBJ1-4